A selection of T cell receptor beta chains follows, all from one sample in a study of Graves' ophthalmopathy and Graves' hyperthyroidism. From the multiplex PCR reads, TCRdb called clonotypes with MiXCR, one entry per CDR3 protein. Here the sample spans hundreds of thousands of distinct CDR3 sequences, 40% being singletons. Material for sequencing was peripheral blood. The receptors originated from an adult man with Graves' ophthalmopathy. Each CDR3 is given with its conserved first and last residue. A D gene is named only where the DNA matches it firmly. For some rows the clone size is stated as once, few or many, or as a class when expanded; others skip it.

length	size	J	V	D	DNA	CDR3
16	.	TRBJ1-5	TRBV7-9	TRBD1	TGTGCCAGCAGCTTAGGGGCAGGGGGGAGCAATCAGCCCCAGCATTTT	CASSLGAGGSNQPQHF
14	many	TRBJ1-2	TRBV6-6	TRBD1	TGTGCCAGCAGATCGACAGGGGGTAATTATGGCTACACCTTC	CASRSTGGNYGYTF
14	many	TRBJ2-5	TRBV10-3	TRBD2	TGTGCCATCAGTGAGGGACTAGCGGGAGAGACCCAGTACTTC	CAISEGLAGETQYF
14	.	TRBJ2-5	TRBV5-1	.	TGCGCCAGCAGCTTGAGAGGACGTGGCCCGACCCAGTACTTC	CASSLRGRGPTQYF
11	once	TRBJ1-2	TRBV20-1	.	TGCAGTGCTACACAGGGCTCTGGCTACACCTTC	CSATQGSGYTF
17	.	TRBJ1-4	TRBV19	TRBD1	TGTGCCAGTAGCGGACAGGGCGCGAAATCAACTAATGAAAAACTGTTTTTT	CASSGQGAKSTNEKLFF
13	few	TRBJ1-1	TRBV19	.	TGTGCCAGTAGTATATGGGAAGAAGGGGTGGCTTTCTTT	CASSIWEEGVAFF
14	few	TRBJ1-5	TRBV29-1	.	TGCAGCGTTGTCGAGACAGATAGCAATCAGCCCCAGCATTTT	CSVVETDSNQPQHF
13	many	TRBJ2-7	TRBV7-9	.	TGTGCCAGCAGCTTATACTCGAGCTACGAGCAGTACTTC	CASSLYSSYEQYF
14	few	TRBJ2-7	TRBV7-9	.	TGTGCCAGCAGCCCTCGCCCCTCCTCCTACGAGCAGTACTTC	CASSPRPSSYEQYF
14	many	TRBJ1-6	TRBV19	.	TGTGCCAGTAGTATCCGGGGTGCGGATTCACCCCTCCACTTT	CASSIRGADSPLHF
15	few	TRBJ1-1	TRBV4-1	TRBD1	TGCGCCAGCAGCCACCTGACAGGGGGATACACTGAAGCTTTCTTT	CASSHLTGGYTEAFF
15	.	TRBJ1-4	TRBV2	.	TGTGCCAGCAGTGAAGCGGGGTTCCCTAATGAAAAACTGTTTTTT	CASSEAGFPNEKLFF
19	.	TRBJ2-5	TRBV2	TRBD2	TGTGCCAGCAGTTCTAAGGCATTCCCAATAGCGGGAGTGTCCGAGACCCAGTACTTC	CASSSKAFPIAGVSETQYF
14	.	TRBJ2-3	TRBV7-3	TRBD2	TGTGCCAGCAGCCCTCGGGGGGGCTCGGATACGCAGTATTTT	CASSPRGGSDTQYF
14	few	TRBJ1-2	TRBV12-5	TRBD1	TGTGCTAGTGGTTTGAACGACAGGGACTATGGCTACACCTTC	CASGLNDRDYGYTF
15	many	TRBJ1-5	TRBV2	.	TGTGCCAGCAGTGAATGGGGGGCCGGGAATCAGCCCCAGCATTTT	CASSEWGAGNQPQHF
16	many	TRBJ1-6	TRBV7-8	TRBD1	TGTGCCAGCAGCTTAATGGTTTCGACAGGGGTTTCACCCCTCCACTTT	CASSLMVSTGVSPLHF
12	.	TRBJ1-1	TRBV25-1	.	TGTGCCAGCAGTGAAGGCGGCCGGAGGGCTTTCTTT	CASSEGGRRAFF
14	many	TRBJ2-7	TRBV7-2	TRBD1	TGTGCCAGCAGCTCGGACAGGGGGACCTACGAGCAGTACTTC	CASSSDRGTYEQYF
15	.	TRBJ2-2	TRBV12-3/TRBV12-4	TRBD1	TGTGCCAGCAAGCCGGGACAGGGGTCGAGCGGGGAGCTGTTTTTT	CASKPGQGSSGELFF
13	few	TRBJ1-2	TRBV10-3	TRBD1	TGTGCCAGCAGTAGGACAGGGTGGGATGGCTACACCTTC	CASSRTGWDGYTF
13	.	TRBJ1-2	TRBV15	.	TGTGCCAGCAGTCAAAGATTGGACATAAGCTACACCTTC	CASSQRLDISYTF
13	.	TRBJ2-2	TRBV25-1	.	TGTGCCAGCAGTGCCGATTTAAACGGGGAGCTGTTTTTT	CASSADLNGELFF
14	.	TRBJ2-7	TRBV10-3	TRBD1	TGTGCCATCAGAGGGACAGGGGGGCGCTACGAGCAGTACTTC	CAIRGTGGRYEQYF
15	.	TRBJ1-6	TRBV20-1	TRBD1	TGCAGTGCTAGCCCCACAGGGGTTAGTAATTCACCCCTCCACTTT	CSASPTGVSNSPLHF
15	.	TRBJ1-4	TRBV10-3	.	TGTGCCATCAGTGAGAGGGACGGCTTTGAAGAAAAACTGTTTTTT	CAISERDGFEEKLFF
14	many	TRBJ1-1	TRBV7-9	.	TGTGCCAGCAGCTTATCGGGTGTGAACACTGAAGCTTTCTTT	CASSLSGVNTEAFF
14	.	TRBJ1-5	TRBV19	TRBD1	TGTGCCAGTAAACCGGGACAGGGGAGTCAGCCCCAGCATTTT	CASKPGQGSQPQHF
15	.	TRBJ1-4	TRBV7-9	TRBD1	TGTGCCAGCGTCGAAGGGACAGGGGAGGATGAAAAACTGTTTTTT	CASVEGTGEDEKLFF
14	many	TRBJ2-7	TRBV2	TRBD2	TGTGCCAGCAGTGACGCAGCGGGAGTCAAAGAGCAGTACTTC	CASSDAAGVKEQYF
15	.	TRBJ1-2	TRBV9	.	TGTGCCAGCAGCGAAGGCCCGGGCAGGGCTTATGGCTACACCTTC	CASSEGPGRAYGYTF